This T cell receptor beta chain was sequenced in a study of T cells after yellow fever vaccination. Points from the study as a whole: In post-booster samples, most primary-vaccination clones reappeared (just under 98% CD4, roughly 89% CD8). A weaker but faster secondary response was observed, peaking on day 5 versus 15.

A few counts support this clonotype. Antigen specificity is unknown. TCRdb re-called the 5' RACE reads with MiXCR, one entry per CDR3 protein. The data contain under 700,000 distinct CDR3 sequences, about 17% of them singletons. Specimen: PBMCs, collected roughly 5 days after the first yellow fever vaccination. This sequence was found in a man between 18 and 29 years old who received the YFV17D yellow fever vaccine.

CDR3 nucleotides: TGTGCCAGCAGTTCCAGGGACACTGAAGCTTTCTTT. This gives the protein CASSSRDTEAFF. The gene calls are TRBV2 and TRBJ1-1; a weak D match, TRBD1 (5 bases). Germline CDR1 is SNHLY and CDR2 is FYNNEI. The CDR3 extends over 12 amino acids. Deletions cut 5 bases from V and 3 bases from J, with 7 bases between.